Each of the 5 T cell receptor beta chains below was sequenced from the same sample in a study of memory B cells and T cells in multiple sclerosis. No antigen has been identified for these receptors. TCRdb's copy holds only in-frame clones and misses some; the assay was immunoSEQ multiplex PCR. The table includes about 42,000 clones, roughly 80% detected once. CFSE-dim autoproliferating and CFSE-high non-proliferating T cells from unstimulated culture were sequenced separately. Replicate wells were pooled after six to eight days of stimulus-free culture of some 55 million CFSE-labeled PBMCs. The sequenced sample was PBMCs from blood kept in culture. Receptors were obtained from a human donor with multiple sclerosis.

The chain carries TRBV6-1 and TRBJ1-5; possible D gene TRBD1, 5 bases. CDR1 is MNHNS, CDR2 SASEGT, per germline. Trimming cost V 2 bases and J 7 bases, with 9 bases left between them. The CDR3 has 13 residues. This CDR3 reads CASSEWGVQPQHF. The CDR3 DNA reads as TGTGCCAGCAGTGAATGGGGGGTCCAGCCCCAGCATTTT.

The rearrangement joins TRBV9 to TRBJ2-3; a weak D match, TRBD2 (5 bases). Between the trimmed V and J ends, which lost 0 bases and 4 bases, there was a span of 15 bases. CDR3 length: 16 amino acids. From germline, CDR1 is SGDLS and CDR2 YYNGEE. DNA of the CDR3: TGTGCCAGCAGCGTAGGTCTCGGGAAACTGGCAGATACGCAGTATTTT. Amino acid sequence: CASSVGLGKLADTQYF.

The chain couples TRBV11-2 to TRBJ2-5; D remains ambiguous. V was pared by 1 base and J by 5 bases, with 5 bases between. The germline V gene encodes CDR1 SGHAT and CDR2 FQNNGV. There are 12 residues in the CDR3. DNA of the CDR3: TGTGCCAGCAGCTTAGTTTTGGAGACCCAGTACTTC. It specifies CASSLVLETQYF.

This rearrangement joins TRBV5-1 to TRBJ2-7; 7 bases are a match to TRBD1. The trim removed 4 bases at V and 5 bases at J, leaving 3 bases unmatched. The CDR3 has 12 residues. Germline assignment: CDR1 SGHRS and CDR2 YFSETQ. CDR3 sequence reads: CASSPDRDEQYF. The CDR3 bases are TGCGCCAGCAGCCCCGACAGGGACGAGCAGTACTTC.

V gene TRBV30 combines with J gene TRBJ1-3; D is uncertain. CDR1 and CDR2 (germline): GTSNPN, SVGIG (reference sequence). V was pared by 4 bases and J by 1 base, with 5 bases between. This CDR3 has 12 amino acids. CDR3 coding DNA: TGTGCCTGGAAAAAATCTGGAAACACCATATATTTT. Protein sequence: CAWKKSGNTIYF.